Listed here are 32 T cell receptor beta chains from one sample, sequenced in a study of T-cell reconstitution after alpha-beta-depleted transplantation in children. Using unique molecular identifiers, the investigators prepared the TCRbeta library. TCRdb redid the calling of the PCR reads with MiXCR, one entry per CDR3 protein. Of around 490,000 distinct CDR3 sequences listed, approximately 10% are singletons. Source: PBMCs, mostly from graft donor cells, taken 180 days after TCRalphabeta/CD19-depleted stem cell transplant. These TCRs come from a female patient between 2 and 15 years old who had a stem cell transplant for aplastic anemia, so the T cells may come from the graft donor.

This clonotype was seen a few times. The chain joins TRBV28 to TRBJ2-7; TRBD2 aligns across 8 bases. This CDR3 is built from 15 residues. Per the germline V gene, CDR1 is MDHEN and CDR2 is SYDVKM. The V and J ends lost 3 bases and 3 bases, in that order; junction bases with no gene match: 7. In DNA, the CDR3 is TGTGCCAGCAGTTTCCCTACTAGCGGCAACTACGAGCAGTACTTC. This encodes CASSFPTSGNYEQYF.

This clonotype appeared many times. The CDR3: CASSSRRSAKNIQYF. CDR3 DNA sequence: TGTGCCAGCAGCTCCCGGAGGTCAGCCAAAAACATTCAGTACTTC. The chain is built from TRBV7-2 and TRBJ2-4, with D maybe TRBD2 (5 bases). Trimming removed 4 bases at V and 0 bases at J, with 10 bases between. CDR3 length: 15 amino acids. The germline CDR1 and CDR2 sequences are SGHTA and FQGNSA.

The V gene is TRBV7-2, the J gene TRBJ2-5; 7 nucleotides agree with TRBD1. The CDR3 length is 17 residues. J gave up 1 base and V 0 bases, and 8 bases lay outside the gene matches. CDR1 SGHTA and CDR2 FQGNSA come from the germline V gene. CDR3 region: CASSLASAGGPQETQYF. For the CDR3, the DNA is TGTGCCAGCAGCTTAGCTTCGGCAGGGGGACCCCAAGAGACCCAGTACTTC.

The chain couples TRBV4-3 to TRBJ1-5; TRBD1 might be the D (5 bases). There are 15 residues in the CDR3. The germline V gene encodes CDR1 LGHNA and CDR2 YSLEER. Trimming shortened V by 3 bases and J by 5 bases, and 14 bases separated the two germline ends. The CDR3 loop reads CASSHSQGGDQPQHF. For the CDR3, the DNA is TGCGCCAGCAGCCATAGCCAGGGAGGGGATCAGCCCCAGCATTTT.

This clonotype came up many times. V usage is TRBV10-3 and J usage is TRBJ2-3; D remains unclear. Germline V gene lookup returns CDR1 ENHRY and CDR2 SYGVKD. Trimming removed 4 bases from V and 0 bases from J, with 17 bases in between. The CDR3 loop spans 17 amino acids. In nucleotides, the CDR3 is TGTGCCATCAGTGTGGGCAGATTAGCACCTAGCACAGATACGCAGTATTTT. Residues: CAISVGRLAPSTDTQYF.

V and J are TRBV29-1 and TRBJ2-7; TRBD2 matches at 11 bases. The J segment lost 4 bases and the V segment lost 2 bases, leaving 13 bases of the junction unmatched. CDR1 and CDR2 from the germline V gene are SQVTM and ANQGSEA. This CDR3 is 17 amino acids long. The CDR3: CSVERGAGLAGPYEQYF. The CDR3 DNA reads TGCAGCGTTGAAAGGGGGGCAGGACTAGCGGGCCCGTACGAGCAGTACTTC.

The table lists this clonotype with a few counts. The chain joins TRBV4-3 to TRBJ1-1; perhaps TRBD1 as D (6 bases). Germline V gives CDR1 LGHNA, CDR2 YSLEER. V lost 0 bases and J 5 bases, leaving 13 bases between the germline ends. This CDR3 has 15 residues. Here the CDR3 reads CASSQERGGRTEAFF. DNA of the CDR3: TGCGCCAGCAGCCAAGAGAGGGGGGGGAGGACTGAAGCTTTCTTT.

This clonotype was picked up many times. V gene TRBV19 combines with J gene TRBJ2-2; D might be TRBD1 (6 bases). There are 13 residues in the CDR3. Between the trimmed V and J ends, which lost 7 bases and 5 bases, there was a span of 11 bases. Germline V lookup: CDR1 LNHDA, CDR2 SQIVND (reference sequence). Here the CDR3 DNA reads TGTGCCAGTAAGGGGGAAGGGACCGGGGAGCTGTTTTTT. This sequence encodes CASKGEGTGELFF.

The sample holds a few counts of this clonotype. CDR3: CASSPMQGMYTF. The CDR3, as DNA: TGTGCCAGCTCACCAATGCAGGGGATGTACACCTTC. The chain recombines TRBV18 with TRBJ1-2; possible D gene TRBD1, 6 bases. The CDR3 extends over 12 amino acids. V lost 2 bases, J lost 11 bases, and 12 bases lay in between. CDR1 and CDR2 from the germline V gene are KGHSH and LQKENI.

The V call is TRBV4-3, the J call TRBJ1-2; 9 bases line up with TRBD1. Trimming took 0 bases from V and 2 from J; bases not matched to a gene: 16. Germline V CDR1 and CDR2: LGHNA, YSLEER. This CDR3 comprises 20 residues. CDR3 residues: CASSQDTAGQGALGNYGYTF. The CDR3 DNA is TGCGCCAGCAGCCAAGATACTGCGGGACAGGGCGCGCTAGGGAACTATGGCTACACCTTC.

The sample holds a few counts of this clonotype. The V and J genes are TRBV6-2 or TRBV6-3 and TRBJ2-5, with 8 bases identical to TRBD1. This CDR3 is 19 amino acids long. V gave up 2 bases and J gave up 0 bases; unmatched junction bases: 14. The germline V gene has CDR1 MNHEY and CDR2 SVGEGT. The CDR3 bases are TGTGCCAGCAGTTACGCCGACTGGGACAGGTCGACTTACCAAGAGACCCAGTACTTC. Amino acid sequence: CASSYADWDRSTYQETQYF.

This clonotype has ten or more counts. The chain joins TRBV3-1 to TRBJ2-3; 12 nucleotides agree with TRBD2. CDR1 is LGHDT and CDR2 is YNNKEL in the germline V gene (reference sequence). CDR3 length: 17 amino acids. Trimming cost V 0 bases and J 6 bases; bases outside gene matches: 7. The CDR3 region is CASSQDMTSGSFDTQYF. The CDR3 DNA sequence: TGTGCCAGCAGCCAAGATATGACTAGCGGGAGTTTTGATACGCAGTATTTT.

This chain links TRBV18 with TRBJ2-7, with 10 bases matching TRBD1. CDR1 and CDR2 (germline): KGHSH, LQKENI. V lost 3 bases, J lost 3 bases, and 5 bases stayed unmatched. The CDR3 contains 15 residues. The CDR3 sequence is CASSPWGQGNYEQYV. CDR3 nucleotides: TGTGCCAGCTCACCTTGGGGACAGGGGAACTACGAGCAGTACGTC.

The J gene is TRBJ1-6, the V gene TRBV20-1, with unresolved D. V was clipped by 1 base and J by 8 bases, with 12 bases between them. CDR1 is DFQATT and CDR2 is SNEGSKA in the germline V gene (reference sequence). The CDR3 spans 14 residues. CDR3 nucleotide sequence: TGCAGTGCTAGAGGGGGTTTTCTGGATTCACCCCTCCACTTT. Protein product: CSARGGFLDSPLHF.

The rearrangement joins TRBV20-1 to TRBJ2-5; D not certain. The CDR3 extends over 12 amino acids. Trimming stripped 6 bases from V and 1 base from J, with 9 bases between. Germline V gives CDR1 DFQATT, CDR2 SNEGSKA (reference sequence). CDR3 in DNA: TGCAGTGCGACCCGGGCCCAAGAGACCCAGTACTTC. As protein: CSATRAQETQYF.

CDR3: CASSPRQRDNEQFF. The CDR3, as DNA: TGTGCCAGCAGCCCTCGACAGAGGGACAATGAGCAGTTCTTC. The V and J genes are TRBV7-9 and TRBJ2-1; D possibly uses TRBD1 or TRBD2 (5 bases each). Germline CDR1 and CDR2: SEHNR and FQNEAQ (reference sequence). The V and J ends lost 5 bases and 5 bases respectively, with 13 bases between them. This CDR3 is built from 14 residues.

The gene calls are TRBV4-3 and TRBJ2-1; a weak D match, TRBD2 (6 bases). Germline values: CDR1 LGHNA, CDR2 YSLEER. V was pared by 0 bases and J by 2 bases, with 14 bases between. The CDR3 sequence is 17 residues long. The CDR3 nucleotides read TGCGCCAGCAGCCAAGAAGGGATCGGCGGGGCCTACAATGAGCAGTTCTTC. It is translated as CASSQEGIGGAYNEQFF.

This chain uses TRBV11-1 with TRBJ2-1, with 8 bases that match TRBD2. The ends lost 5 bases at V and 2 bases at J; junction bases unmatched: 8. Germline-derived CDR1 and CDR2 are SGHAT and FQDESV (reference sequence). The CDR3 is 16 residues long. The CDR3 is CASSRRIAGTYNEQFF. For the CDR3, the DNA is TGTGCCAGCAGCCGGAGAATAGCGGGGACCTACAATGAGCAGTTCTTC. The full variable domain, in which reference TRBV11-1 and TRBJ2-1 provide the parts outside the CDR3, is EAEVAQSPRYKITEKSQAVAFWCDPISGHATLYWYRQILGQGPELLVQFQDESVVDDSQLPKDRFSAERLKGVDSTLKIQPAELGDSAMYLCASSRRIAGTYNEQFFGPGTRLTVL.

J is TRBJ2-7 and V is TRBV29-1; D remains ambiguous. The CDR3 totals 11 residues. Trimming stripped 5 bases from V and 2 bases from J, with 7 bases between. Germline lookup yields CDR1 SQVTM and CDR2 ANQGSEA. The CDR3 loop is CSVIGAYEQYF. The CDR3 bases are TGCAGCGTTATTGGAGCCTACGAGCAGTACTTC.

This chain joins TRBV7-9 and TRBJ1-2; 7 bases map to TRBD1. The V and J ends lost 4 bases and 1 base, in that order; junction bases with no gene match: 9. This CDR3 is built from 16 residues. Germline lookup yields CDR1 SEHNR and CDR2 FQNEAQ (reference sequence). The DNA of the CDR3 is TGTGCCAGCAGCTCAACAGCAGGGGGAAGTAACTATGGCTACACCTTC. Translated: CASSSTAGGSNYGYTF.

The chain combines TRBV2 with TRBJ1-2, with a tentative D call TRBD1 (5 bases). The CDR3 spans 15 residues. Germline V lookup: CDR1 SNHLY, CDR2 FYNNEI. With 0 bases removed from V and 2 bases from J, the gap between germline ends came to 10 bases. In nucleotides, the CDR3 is TGTGCCAGCAGTGAAGCACACAGGCCAAACTATGGCTACACCTTC. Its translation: CASSEAHRPNYGYTF. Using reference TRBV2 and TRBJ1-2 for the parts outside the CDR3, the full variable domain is EPEVTQTPSHQVTQMGQEVILRCVPISNHLYFYWYRQILGQKVEFLVSFYNNEISEKSEIFDDQFSVERPDGSNFTLKIRSTKLEDSAMYFCASSEAHRPNYGYTFGSGTRLTVV.

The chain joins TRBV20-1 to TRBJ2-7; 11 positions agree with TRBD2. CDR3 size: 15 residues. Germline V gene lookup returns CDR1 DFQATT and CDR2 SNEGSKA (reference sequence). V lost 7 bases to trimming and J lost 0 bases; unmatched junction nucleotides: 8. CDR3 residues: CSDSGRAGSSYEQYF. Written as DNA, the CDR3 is TGCAGTGATAGCGGGAGGGCCGGATCCTCCTACGAGCAGTACTTC.

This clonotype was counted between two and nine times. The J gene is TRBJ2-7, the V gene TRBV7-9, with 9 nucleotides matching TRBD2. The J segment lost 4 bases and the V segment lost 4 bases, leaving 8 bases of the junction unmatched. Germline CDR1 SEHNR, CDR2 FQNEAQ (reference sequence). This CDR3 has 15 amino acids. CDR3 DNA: TGTGCCAGCAGCTCCCGGCTAGCGGGACCATACGAGCAGTACGTC. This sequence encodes CASSSRLAGPYEQYV.

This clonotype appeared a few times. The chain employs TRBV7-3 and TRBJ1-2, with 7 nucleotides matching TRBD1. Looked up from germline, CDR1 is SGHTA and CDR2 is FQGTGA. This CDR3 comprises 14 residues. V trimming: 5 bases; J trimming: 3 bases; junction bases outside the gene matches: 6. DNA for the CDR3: TGTGCCAGCAGCCCGGGGGACAGAGACTATGGCTACACCTTC. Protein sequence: CASSPGDRDYGYTF.

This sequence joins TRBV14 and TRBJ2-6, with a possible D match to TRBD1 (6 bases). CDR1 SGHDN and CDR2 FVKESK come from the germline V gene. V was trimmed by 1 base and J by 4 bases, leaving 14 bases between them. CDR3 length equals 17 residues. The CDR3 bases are TGTGCCAGCAGCCAAGTGACAGGCAGACACGGGGCCAACGTCCTGACTTTC. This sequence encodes CASSQVTGRHGANVLTF.

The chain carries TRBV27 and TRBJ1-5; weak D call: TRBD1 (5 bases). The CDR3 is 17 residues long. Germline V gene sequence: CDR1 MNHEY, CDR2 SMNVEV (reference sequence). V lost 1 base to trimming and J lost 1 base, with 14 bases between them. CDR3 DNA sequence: TGTGCCAGCAGTTTATTGAAGGGGCCCTTGAGCAATCAGCCCCAGCATTTT. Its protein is CASSLLKGPLSNQPQHF.

CDR3: CASSQGRAITDTQYF. Here the CDR3 DNA reads TGTGCCAGCAGCCAAGGGCGGGCGATCACAGATACGCAGTATTTT. The chain is built from TRBV3-1 and TRBJ2-3, with a tentative D call TRBD2 (5 bases). This CDR3 is built from 15 residues. The germline gives CDR1 LGHDT, CDR2 YNNKEL (reference sequence). Deletions cut 1 base from V and 2 bases from J, with 10 bases between.

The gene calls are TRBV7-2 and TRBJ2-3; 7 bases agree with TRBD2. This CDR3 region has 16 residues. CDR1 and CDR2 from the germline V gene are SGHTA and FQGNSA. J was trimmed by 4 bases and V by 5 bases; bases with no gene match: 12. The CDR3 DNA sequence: TGTGCCAGCAGCCCCGGACTAGTCCCCTTGGCAGATACGCAGTATTTT. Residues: CASSPGLVPLADTQYF.

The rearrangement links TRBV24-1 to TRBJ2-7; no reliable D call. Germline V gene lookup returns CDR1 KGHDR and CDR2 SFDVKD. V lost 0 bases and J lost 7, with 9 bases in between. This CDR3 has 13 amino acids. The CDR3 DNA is TGTGCCACCAGTGATTTGCTGACCGGAGAGCAGTACTTC. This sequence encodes CATSDLLTGEQYF.

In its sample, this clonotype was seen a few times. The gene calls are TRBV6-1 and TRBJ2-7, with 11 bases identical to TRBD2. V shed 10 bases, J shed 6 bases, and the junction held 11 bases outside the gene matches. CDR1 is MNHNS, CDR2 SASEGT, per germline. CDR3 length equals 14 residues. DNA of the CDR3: TGTGCCACCTCCTTAGCGGGAGGGCCGACCGAGCAGTACTTC. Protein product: CATSLAGGPTEQYF.

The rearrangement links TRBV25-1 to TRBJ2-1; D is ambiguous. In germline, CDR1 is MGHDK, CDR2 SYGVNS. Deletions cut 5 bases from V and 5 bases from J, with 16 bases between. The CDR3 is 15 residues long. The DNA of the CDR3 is TGTGCCAGCAGTCTACCGGGTGGCACACACAATGAGCAGTTCTTC. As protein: CASSLPGGTHNEQFF.

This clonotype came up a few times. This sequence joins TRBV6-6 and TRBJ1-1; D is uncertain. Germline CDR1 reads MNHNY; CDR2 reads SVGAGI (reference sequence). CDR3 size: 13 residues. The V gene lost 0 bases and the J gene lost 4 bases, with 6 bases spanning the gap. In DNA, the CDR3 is TGTGCCAGCAGTTACTCGATTGGCACTGAAGCTTTCTTT. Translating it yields CASSYSIGTEAFF.